These 14 T cell receptor beta chains originate from one sample sequenced in a study of blood T cell repertoires in COVID-19. TCRdb's table, derived via immunoSEQ multiplex PCR, lists solely in-frame clones and lacks some. The table has about 80,000 clones, 75% to 85% seen once. Source material: peripheral blood. All receptors come from a human donor in a cohort sampled during active COVID-19.

This sequence joins TRBV19 and TRBJ2-5, with a tentative D call TRBD2 (5 bases). The germline gives CDR1 LNHDA, CDR2 SQIVND (reference sequence). The CDR3 runs 15 residues. V lost 6 bases, J lost 3 bases, and 17 bases lay in between. For the CDR3, the DNA is TGTGCCAGTAGCCCGACTTCTCAGAGGGAAGAGACCCAGTACTTC. Its translation: CASSPTSQREETQYF.

The chain carries TRBV6-5 and TRBJ2-5, with a possible D match to TRBD1 (6 bases). Germline assignment: CDR1 MNHEY and CDR2 SVGAGI. V shed 8 bases and J shed 0 bases, with 16 bases lying between them. The CDR3 consists of 15 residues. The CDR3 nucleotides are TGTGCCAGCTGCAGGGGCTCGGGGTACCAAGAGACCCAGTACTTC. It translates to CASCRGSGYQETQYF.

The V gene is TRBV6-5, the J gene TRBJ1-6; D is uncertain. The ends were cut back, 6 bases at V and 9 bases at J, with 12 bases in the middle. Germline CDR1 is MNHEY and CDR2 is SVGAGI. This CDR3 region has 13 residues. This CDR3 reads CASREDPGSPLHF. CDR3 nucleotides: TGTGCCAGCAGGGAGGACCCGGGTTCACCCCTCCACTTT.

This chain links TRBV2 with TRBJ2-2; TRBD2 matches at 8 bases. In germline, CDR1 is SNHLY, CDR2 FYNNEI. The V segment lost 8 bases and the J segment 1 base; nucleotides outside the gene matches: 6. This CDR3 comprises 15 residues. CDR3 residues: CASGRREGNTGELFF. CDR3 coding DNA: TGTGCCAGCGGGCGCCGGGAGGGGAACACCGGGGAGCTGTTTTTT.

The chain recombines TRBV10-3 with TRBJ2-5; 12 nucleotides agree with TRBD2. Germline trimming cut 3 bases from V and 2 bases from J; bases unmatched to any gene: 1. Germline V gene data show CDR1 as ENHRY and CDR2 as SYGVKD. The length of the CDR3 is 15 residues. The CDR3 reads CAISDLAGGQETQYF. The CDR3 bases are TGTGCCATCAGTGATCTAGCGGGGGGGCAAGAGACCCAGTACTTC.

This clone is a singleton in its sample. This chain links TRBV7-9 with TRBJ2-1; 13 positions match TRBD2. Germline CDR1 is SEHNR and CDR2 is FQNEAQ (reference sequence). The CDR3 is 17 residues long. Germline trimming cut 2 bases from V and 1 base from J; bases unmatched to any gene: 2. The CDR3 nucleotides read TGTGCCAGCAGCTTAACTAGCGGGGGGGCGTCCTACAATGAGCAGTTCTTC. Translated, it gives CASSLTSGGASYNEQFF.

The genes are TRBV3-1 (or the pseudogene TRBV3-2) and TRBJ2-7; 10 bases map to TRBD1. The CDR3 has 15 amino acids. With V trimmed by 4 bases and J by 6 bases, 9 bases remained unmatched. The germline V gene encodes CDR1 LGHDT and CDR2 YNNKEL (reference sequence). CDR3 nucleotides: TGTGCCAGCAGCCCCAGAGGTCGGGACAGGGGCGAGCAGTACTTC. Translated, it gives CASSPRGRDRGEQYF.

This rearrangement joins TRBV5-4 to TRBJ1-2; possibly TRBD1 for D (6 bases). CDR3 length: 14 amino acids. Trimming removed 3 bases at V and 5 bases at J, with 14 bases between. The germline V gene encodes CDR1 SGHNT and CDR2 YYREEE (reference sequence). The DNA for the CDR3 is TGTGCCAGCAGCTCCTTAGGGGGGGCGTATGGCTACACCTTC. The encoded protein is CASSSLGGAYGYTF.

The CDR3 DNA reads as TGTGCCAGCAGCTCTCGAGCAGGGGGCGATCCCCTCCACTTT. Translation: CASSSRAGGDPLHF. The J gene is TRBJ1-6, the V gene TRBV7-9, with 8 positions matching TRBD1. CDR1 is SEHNR and CDR2 is FQNEAQ in the germline V gene (reference sequence). The CDR3 sequence is 14 residues long. Losses at the gene ends were 4 bases for V and 13 bases for J; bases not matched to a gene: 9.

This clone showed up just once. The chain employs TRBV5-5 and TRBJ2-7, with a weak D call TRBD2 (5 bases). V was trimmed by 4 bases and J by 5 bases, leaving 16 bases between them. The CDR3 runs to 14 residues. From germline, CDR1 is SGHKS and CDR2 YYEKEE (reference sequence). The CDR3 DNA sequence: TGTGCCAGCAGCCCGGACTGGTCTATCCACGAGCAGTACTTC. It yields the protein CASSPDWSIHEQYF.

This sequence joins TRBV2 and TRBJ1-1; a possible D gene is TRBD1 (6 bases). CDR1 is SNHLY and CDR2 is FYNNEI in the germline V gene. The CDR3 extends over 16 amino acids. The V end was cut by 6 bases, the J end by 3 bases, with 20 bases between. The DNA for the CDR3 is TGTGCCAGCAGGGCAGACCTGGGGGCCGCCTACACTGAAGCTTTCTTT. Its protein product is CASRADLGAAYTEAFF.

V gene TRBV28 combines with J gene TRBJ1-3; D possibly corresponds to TRBD1 (6 bases). The germline V gene has CDR1 MDHEN and CDR2 SYDVKM. The ends were cut back, 6 bases at V and 0 bases at J, with 12 bases in the middle. This CDR3 contains 15 residues. The CDR3 reads CASRSPGDSGNTIYF. CDR3 DNA sequence: TGTGCCAGCAGATCTCCAGGGGACTCTGGAAACACCATATATTTT. The full variable domain, its missing parts supplied by reference TRBV28 and TRBJ1-3, is DVKVTQSSRYLVKRTGEKVFLECVQDMDHENMFWYRQDPGLGLRLIYFSYDVKMKEKGDIPEGYSVSREKKERFSLILESASTNQTSMYLCASRSPGDSGNTIYFGEGSWLTVV.

This chain uses TRBV5-1 with TRBJ2-1; tentative D call: TRBD1 (7 bases). This CDR3 region has 16 residues. V shed 0 bases and J shed 8 bases, with 18 bases lying between them. Germline V gene lookup returns CDR1 SGHRS and CDR2 YFSETQ. CDR3 nucleotides: TGCGCCAGCAGCTTGGGGCCCGGAGGAGGGGGCGATGAGCAGTTCTTC. It encodes CASSLGPGGGGDEQFF.

This clone turned up a few times. The rearrangement uses TRBV7-2 and TRBJ2-7; TRBD2 aligns across 9 bases. CDR3 length: 14 amino acids. Looked up from germline, CDR1 is SGHTA and CDR2 is FQGNSA. Losses at the gene ends were 1 base for V and 3 bases for J; bases not matched to a gene: 1. The CDR3 loop reads CASSLEAGGYEQYF. Here the CDR3 DNA reads TGTGCCAGCAGCTTAGAAGCGGGGGGCTACGAGCAGTACTTC.